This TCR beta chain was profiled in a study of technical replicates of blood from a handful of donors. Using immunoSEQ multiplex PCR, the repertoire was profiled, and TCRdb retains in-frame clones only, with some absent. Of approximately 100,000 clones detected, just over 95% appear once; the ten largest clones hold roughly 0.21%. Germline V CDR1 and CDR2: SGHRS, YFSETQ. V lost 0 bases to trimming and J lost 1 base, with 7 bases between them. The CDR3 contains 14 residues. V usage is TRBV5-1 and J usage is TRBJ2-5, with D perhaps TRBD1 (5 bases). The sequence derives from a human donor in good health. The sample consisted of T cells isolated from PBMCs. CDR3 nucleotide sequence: TGCGCCAGCAGCTTGGGGGGCGGCCAAGAGACCCAGTACTTC. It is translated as CASSLGGGQETQYF.